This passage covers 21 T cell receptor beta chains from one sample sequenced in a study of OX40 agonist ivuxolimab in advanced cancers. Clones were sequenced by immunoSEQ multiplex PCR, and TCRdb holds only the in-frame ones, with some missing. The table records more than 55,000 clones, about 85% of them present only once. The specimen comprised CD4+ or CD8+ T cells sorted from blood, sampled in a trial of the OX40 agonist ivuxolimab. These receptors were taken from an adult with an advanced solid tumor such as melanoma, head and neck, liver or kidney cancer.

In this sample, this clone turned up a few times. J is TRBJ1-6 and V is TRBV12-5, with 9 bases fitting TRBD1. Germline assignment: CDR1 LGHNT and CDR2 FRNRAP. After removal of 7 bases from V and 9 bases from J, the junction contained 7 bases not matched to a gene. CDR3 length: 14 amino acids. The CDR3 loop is CASDAGQGVSPLHF. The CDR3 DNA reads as TGTGCTAGTGACGCGGGACAGGGTGTTTCACCCCTCCACTTT.

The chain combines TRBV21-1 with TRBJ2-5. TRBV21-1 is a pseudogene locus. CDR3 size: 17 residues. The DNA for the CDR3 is TGTGCCAGCAGCAAAGTAGGTAGGGGGGACGACCAAGAGACCCAGTACTTC. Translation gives CASSKVGRGDDQETQYF.

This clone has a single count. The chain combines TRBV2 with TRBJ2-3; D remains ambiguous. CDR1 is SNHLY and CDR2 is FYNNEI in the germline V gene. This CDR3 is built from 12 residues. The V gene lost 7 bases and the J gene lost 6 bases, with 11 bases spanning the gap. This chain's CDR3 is CASIVRSDTQYF. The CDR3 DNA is TGTGCCAGCATAGTCCGTTCTGATACGCAGTATTTT.

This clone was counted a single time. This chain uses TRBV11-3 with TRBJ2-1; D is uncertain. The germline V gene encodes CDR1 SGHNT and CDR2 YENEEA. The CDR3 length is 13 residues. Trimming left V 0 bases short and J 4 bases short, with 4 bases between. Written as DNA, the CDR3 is TGTGCCAGCAGCTTAGACAGGTACAATGAGCAGTTCTTC. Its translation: CASSLDRYNEQFF.

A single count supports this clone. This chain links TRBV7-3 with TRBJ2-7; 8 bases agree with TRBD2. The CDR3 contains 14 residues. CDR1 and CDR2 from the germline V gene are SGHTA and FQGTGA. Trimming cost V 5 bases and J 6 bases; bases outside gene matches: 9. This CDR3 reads CASSPDGGLGEQYF. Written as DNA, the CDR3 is TGTGCCAGCAGCCCAGACGGGGGACTAGGCGAGCAGTACTTC.

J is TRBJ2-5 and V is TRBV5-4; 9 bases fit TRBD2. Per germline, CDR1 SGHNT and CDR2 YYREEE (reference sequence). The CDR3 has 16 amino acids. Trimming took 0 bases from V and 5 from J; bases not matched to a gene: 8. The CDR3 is CASSLDSGSVGETQYF. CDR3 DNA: TGTGCCAGCAGCTTGGATAGCGGGAGCGTGGGGGAGACCCAGTACTTC.

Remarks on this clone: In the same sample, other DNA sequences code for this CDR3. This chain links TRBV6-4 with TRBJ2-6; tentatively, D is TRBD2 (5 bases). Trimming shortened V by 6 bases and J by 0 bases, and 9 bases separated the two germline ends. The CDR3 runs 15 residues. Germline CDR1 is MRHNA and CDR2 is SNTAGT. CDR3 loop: CASSRDSSGANVLTF. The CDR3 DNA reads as TGTGCCAGCAGCCGGGATAGCTCTGGGGCCAACGTCCTGACTTTC.

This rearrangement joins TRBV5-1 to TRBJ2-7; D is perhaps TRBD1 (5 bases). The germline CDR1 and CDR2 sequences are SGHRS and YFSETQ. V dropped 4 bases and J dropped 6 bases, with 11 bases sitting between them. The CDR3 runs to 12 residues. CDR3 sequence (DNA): TGCGCCAGCAGCCCCGCAGGGCGCGAGCAGTACTTC. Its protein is CASSPAGREQYF. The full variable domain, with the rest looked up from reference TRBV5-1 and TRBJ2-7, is KAGVTQTPRYLIKTRGQQVTLSCSPISGHRSVSWYQQTPGQGLQFLFEYFSETQRNKGNFPGRFSGRQFSNSRSEMNVSTLELGDSALYLCASSPAGREQYFGPGTRLTVT.

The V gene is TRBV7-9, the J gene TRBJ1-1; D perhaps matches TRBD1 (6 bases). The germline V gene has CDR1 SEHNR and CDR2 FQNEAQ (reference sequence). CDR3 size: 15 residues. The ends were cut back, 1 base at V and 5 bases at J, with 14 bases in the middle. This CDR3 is CASSLVGALETEAFF. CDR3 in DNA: TGTGCCAGCAGCTTAGTGGGGGCGCTAGAGACTGAAGCTTTCTTT.

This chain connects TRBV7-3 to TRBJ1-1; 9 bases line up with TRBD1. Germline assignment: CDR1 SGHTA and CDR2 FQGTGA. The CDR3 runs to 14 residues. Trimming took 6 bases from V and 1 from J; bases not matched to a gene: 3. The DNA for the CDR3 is TGTGCCAGCAGTAAGACAGGGGGGAACACTGAAGCTTTCTTT. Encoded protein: CASSKTGGNTEAFF.

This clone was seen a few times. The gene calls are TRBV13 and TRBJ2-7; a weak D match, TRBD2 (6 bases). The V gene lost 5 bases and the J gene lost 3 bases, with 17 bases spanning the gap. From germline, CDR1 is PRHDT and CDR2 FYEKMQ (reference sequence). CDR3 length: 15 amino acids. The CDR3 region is CASSLSQSGDYEQYF. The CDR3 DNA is TGTGCCAGCAGCCTTTCTCAATCGGGGGACTACGAGCAGTACTTC.

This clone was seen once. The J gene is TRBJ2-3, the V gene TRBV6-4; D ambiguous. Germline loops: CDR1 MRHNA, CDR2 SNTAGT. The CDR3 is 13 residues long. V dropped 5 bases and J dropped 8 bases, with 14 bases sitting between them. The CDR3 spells CASSSVLGATQYF. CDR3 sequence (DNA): TGTGCCAGCAGTTCAGTTCTAGGAGCTACGCAGTATTTT.

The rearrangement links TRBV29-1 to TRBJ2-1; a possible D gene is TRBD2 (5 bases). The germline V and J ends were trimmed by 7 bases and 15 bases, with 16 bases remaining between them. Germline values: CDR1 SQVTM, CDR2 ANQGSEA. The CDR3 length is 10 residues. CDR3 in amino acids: CSAEWASRFF. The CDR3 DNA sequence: TGCAGCGCGGAATGGGCTAGCCGGTTCTTC.

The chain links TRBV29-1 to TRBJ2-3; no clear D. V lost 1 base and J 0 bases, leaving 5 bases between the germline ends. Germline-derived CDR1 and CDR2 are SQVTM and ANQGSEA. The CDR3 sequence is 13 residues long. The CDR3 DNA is TGCAGCGTTGAAGTGGATAGCACAGATACGCAGTATTTT. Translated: CSVEVDSTDTQYF.

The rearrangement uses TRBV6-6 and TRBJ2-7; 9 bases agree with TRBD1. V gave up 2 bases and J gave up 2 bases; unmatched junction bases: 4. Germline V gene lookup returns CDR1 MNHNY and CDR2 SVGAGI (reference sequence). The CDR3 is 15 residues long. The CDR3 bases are TGTGCCAGCAGTTACGGAGGGACAGGGACCTACGAGCAGTACTTC. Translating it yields CASSYGGTGTYEQYF.

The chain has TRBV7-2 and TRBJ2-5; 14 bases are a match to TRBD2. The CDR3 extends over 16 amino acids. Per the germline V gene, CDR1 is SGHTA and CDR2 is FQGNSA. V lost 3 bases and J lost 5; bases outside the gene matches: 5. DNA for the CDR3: TGTGCCAGCAGCTTCCGACTAGCGGGAGGGGGGGAGACCCAGTACTTC. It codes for CASSFRLAGGGETQYF.

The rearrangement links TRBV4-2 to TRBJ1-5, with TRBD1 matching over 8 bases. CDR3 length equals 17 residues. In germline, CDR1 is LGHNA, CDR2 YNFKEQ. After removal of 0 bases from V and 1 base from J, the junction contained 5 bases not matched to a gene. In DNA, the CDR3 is TGTGCCAGCAGCCAAGAAGCCAGACAGGGGAGCAATCAGCCCCAGCATTTT. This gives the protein CASSQEARQGSNQPQHF.

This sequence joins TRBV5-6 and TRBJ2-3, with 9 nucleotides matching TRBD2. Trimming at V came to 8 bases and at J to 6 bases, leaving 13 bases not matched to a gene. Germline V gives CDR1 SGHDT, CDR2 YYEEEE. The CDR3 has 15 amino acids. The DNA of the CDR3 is TGTGCCAGAGCGGGGGGAAGGGTCCAGTCGGATACGCAGTATTTT. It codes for CARAGGRVQSDTQYF.

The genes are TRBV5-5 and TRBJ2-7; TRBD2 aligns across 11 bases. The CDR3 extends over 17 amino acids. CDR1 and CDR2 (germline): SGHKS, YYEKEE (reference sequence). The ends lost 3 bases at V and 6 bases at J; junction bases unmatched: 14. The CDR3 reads CASSSPVALAGVPEQYF. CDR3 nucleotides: TGTGCCAGCAGCTCTCCAGTGGCACTAGCGGGAGTACCCGAGCAGTACTTC.

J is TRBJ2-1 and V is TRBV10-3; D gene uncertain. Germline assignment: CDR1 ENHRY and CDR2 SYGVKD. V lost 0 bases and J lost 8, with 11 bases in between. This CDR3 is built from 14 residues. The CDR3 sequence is CAISESTNRDEQFF. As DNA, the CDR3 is TGTGCCATCAGTGAGTCGACGAATCGGGATGAGCAGTTCTTC.

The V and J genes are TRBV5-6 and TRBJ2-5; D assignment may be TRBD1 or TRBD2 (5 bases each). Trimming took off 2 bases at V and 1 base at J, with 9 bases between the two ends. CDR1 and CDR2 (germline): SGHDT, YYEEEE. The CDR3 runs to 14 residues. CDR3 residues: CASSFERGQETQYF. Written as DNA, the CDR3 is TGTGCCAGCAGCTTTGAGAGGGGCCAAGAGACCCAGTACTTC. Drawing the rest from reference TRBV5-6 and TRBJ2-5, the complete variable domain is DAGVTQSPTHLIKTRGQQVTLRCSPKSGHDTVSWYQQALGQGPQFIFQYYEEEERQRGNFPDRFSGHQFPNYSSELNVNALLLGDSALYLCASSFERGQETQYFGPGTRLLVL.